This T cell receptor (beta chain) was sequenced in a study of blood T cell repertoires in COVID-19. Clones were sequenced by immunoSEQ multiplex PCR, and TCRdb holds only the in-frame ones, with some missing. Altogether roughly 180,000 clones are present, more than 65% being singletons, with the ten largest covering about 5%. The germline V gene encodes CDR1 LNHDA and CDR2 SQIVND (reference sequence). V shed 8 bases and J shed 7 bases, with 14 bases lying between them. CDR3 length: 13 residues. This chain uses TRBV19 with TRBJ1-4; tentative D call: TRBD1 (5 bases). The sequenced sample consisted of PBMCs or T cells enriched from blood (not recorded which). The TCR originated in a woman aged 40 to 50 with acute COVID-19. CDR3 sequence reads: CASSLRGSEKLFF. The CDR3 DNA follows: TGTGCCAGTTCGTTAAGGGGAAGTGAAAAACTGTTTTTT.